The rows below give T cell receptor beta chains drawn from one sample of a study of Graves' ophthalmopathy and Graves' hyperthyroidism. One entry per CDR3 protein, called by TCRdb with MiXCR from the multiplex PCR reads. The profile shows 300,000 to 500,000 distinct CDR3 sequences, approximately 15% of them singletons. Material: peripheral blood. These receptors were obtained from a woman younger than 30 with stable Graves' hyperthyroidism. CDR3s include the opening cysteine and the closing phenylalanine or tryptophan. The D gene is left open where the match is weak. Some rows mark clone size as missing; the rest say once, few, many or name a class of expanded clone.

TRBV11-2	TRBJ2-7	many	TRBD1	CASSLEGTGPYEQYF	TGTGCCAGCAGCTTAGAAGGGACAGGCCCCTACGAGCAGTACTTC
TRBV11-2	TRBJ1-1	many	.	CASSYSAGRGNTEAFF	TGTGCCAGCAGCTACTCGGCGGGGAGGGGGAACACTGAAGCTTTCTTT
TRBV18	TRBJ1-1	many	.	CASSPLGQNTEAFF	TGTGCCAGCTCACCACTCGGGCAGAACACTGAAGCTTTCTTT
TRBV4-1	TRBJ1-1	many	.	CASSQEWGNEAFF	TGCGCCAGCAGCCAAGAATGGGGTAATGAAGCTTTCTTT
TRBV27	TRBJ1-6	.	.	CASSLREGLNSPLHF	TGTGCCAGCAGTTTAAGGGAGGGACTAAATTCACCCCTCCACTTT
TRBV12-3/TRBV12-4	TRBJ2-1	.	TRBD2	CASSFDGGARNEQFF	TGTGCCAGCAGTTTCGACGGGGGGGCCCGGAATGAGCAGTTCTTC
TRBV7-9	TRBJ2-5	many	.	CASSLALGGQTQYF	TGTGCCAGCAGCCTAGCCCTCGGGGGGCAGACCCAGTACTTC
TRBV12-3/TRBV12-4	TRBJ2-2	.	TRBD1	CASSLQTGGVGGELFF	TGTGCCAGCAGTTTACAAACAGGGGGCGTCGGCGGGGAGCTGTTTTTT
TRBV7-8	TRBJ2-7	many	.	CASSLRLAEISYEQYF	TGTGCCAGCAGCTTACGGCTAGCCGAAATTAGCTACGAGCAGTACTTC
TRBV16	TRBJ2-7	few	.	CASSQMSGLGEQYF	TGTGCCAGCAGCCAAATGTCAGGGTTGGGCGAGCAGTACTTC
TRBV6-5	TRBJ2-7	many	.	CASSYARGQYF	TGTGCCAGCAGTTACGCCCGAGGGCAGTACTTC
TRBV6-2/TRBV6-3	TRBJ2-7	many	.	CASSSRRKFSDEQYF	TGTGCCAGCAGTTCGAGGCGGAAATTCTCGGACGAGCAGTACTTC
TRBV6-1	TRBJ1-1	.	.	CASSAARNTEAFF	TGTGCCAGCAGTGCCGCTCGAAACACTGAAGCTTTCTTT
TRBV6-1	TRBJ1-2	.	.	CASSAPGDNYGYTF	TGTGCCAGCAGTGCCCCCGGGGATAACTATGGCTACACCTTC
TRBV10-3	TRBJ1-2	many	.	CAISEPTGRTPGYGYTF	TGTGCCATCAGTGAGCCGACAGGTCGGACTCCCGGTTATGGCTACACCTTC